This TCR beta chain was sequenced for a study of sequential checkpoint blockade in melanoma. Clones were sequenced by immunoSEQ multiplex PCR, and TCRdb holds only the in-frame ones, with some missing. The sample gives about 22,000 clones, around 26% of which show up once; over 5% is in the top ten. Treatment defined: randomized to nivolumab then ipilimumab (arm A) or the reverse (arm B). CDR1 and CDR2 (germline): SGHNT, YENEEA. Germline trimming cut 5 bases from V and 6 bases from J; bases unmatched to any gene: 9. The CDR3 consists of 14 residues. This sample comprised tumor tissue (inferred from file names), obtained from a patient given nivolumab and ipilimumab in sequence. This TCR derives from a human donor with melanoma. The rearrangement links TRBV11-3 to TRBJ1-2; 7 bases are shared with TRBD1. In DNA, the CDR3 is TGTGCCAGCAGCGTCGCAGGGGGGGAGCATGGCTACACCTTC. It codes for CASSVAGGEHGYTF.